Described below is a single T cell receptor (beta chain) sequence and its context. Clones were read by immunoSEQ multiplex PCR, and TCRdb kept only the in-frame ones, dropping some. The table records over 250,000 clones, roughly 88% of them present only once. This entry belongs to a study of blood T cell repertoires in COVID-19. Study overall: Researchers got acute and convalescent COVID-19 samples from the United States, Italy and Spain.

From germline, CDR1 is SNHLY and CDR2 FYNNEI. The ends lost 8 bases at V and 1 base at J; junction bases unmatched: 5. The CDR3 loop spans 14 amino acids. The TCR originated in a woman in her seventies with acute or convalescent COVID-19. J is TRBJ2-7 and V is TRBV2, with 10 bases lining up with TRBD1. The material sequenced was peripheral blood. The DNA of the CDR3 is TGTGCCAGCTCGGACAGGGGGACTTCCTACGAGCAGTACTTC. It yields the protein CASSDRGTSYEQYF. Full variable domain (outside the CDR3, taken from reference TRBV2 and TRBJ2-7): EPEVTQTPSHQVTQMGQEVILRCVPISNHLYFYWYRQILGQKVEFLVSFYNNEISEKSEIFDDQFSVERPDGSNFTLKIRSTKLEDSAMYFCASSDRGTSYEQYFGPGTRLTVT.